This T cell receptor beta chain was sequenced in a study of long-term antiretroviral therapy in people with HIV. V dropped 6 bases and J dropped 9; count of bases not matched to a gene: 14. CDR1 is SNHLY and CDR2 is FYNNEI in the germline V gene. This CDR3 has 16 residues. Runs used v3.0 of the immunoSEQ assay and were done at survey level. Using immunoSEQ multiplex PCR, the repertoire was profiled, and TCRdb retains in-frame clones only, with some absent. The repertoire consists of 23,000 or so clones, with less than 90% occurring once and the leading ten covering 20% to 30%. Only a few counts were recorded for this clone. Its cognate antigen is unknown. Study-wide results and limits: Gathering of blood took place between about 2003 and 2017, possibly under older ART regimens.

The TCR comes from a man aged 45-65 years with HIV. The rearrangement links TRBV2 to TRBJ1-6; 7 positions match TRBD1. The sample in question was unsorted PBMCs, obtained 0.4 years after starting antiretroviral therapy. The CDR3 spells CASSVTGAQTGSPLHF. CDR3 nucleotide sequence: TGTGCCAGCAGCGTAACAGGGGCGCAAACGGGTTCACCCCTCCACTTT.